The 26 T cell receptor beta chains below come from one sample, sequenced in a study of blood T cells in healthy people across ages (dated by TCRdb to between 2014 and 2016). Preparation of the library involved 5' RACE. TCRdb names Illumina HiSeq 2500 as the instrument used. The second PCR ran for roughly 7 to 11 cycles and used a J-beta primer mix along with a sample-barcoded 5' primer. The public reads were reprocessed in TCRdb via fastp at Q25 and MiXCR, keeping in-frame beta chains. Rows are unified per CDR3 protein, each entry keeping the most common DNA and genes. The sample table lists about 700,000 distinct CDR3 sequences, 32% of them with a count of one. The biggest ten clones account for roughly 14% of the sample. Sequencing input: blood. These TCRs come from a woman older than 75 in good health. Donor details come from another sample of the same person, matched by shared clones.

The chain links TRBV9 to TRBJ1-1; D is ambiguous. Trimming removed 4 bases from V and 3 bases from J, with 10 bases in between. The CDR3 is 13 amino acids. In germline, CDR1 is SGDLS, CDR2 YYNGEE. Here the CDR3 DNA reads TGTGCCAGCAGCCCCCATTTGGACACTGAAGCTTTCTTT. This gives the protein CASSPHLDTEAFF. Based on the CDR3 plus reference TRBV9 and TRBJ1-1, the full variable domain is DSGVTQTPKHLITATGQRVTLRCSPRSGDLSVYWYQQSLDQGLQFLIQYYNGEERAKGNILERFSAQQFPDLHSELNLSSLELGDSALYFCASSPHLDTEAFFGQGTRLTVV.

The chain joins TRBV5-1 to TRBJ2-3; perhaps TRBD1 as D (6 bases). This CDR3 is built from 14 residues. The germline V gene encodes CDR1 SGHRS and CDR2 YFSETQ. The V gene lost 7 bases and the J gene lost 4 bases, with 16 bases spanning the gap. The CDR3 DNA reads TGCGCCAGCGGTGACAGGACAACCTCAGATACGCAGTATTTT. This sequence encodes CASGDRTTSDTQYF.

At least ten counts were recorded for this clonotype. J is TRBJ1-1 and V is TRBV5-1; D gene ambiguous. Germline V lookup: CDR1 SGHRS, CDR2 YFSETQ. The V end lost 4 bases, the J end lost 0 bases, and 13 bases lay between the germline ends. This CDR3 is 15 amino acids long. CDR3 loop: CASSHGGVVNTEAFF. Here the CDR3 DNA reads TGCGCCAGCAGCCATGGTGGGGTCGTGAACACTGAAGCTTTCTTT.

This chain uses TRBV20-1 with TRBJ2-7, with a weak D call TRBD2 (5 bases). Matching the DNA end better, TRBJ2-5 makes the J call doubtful. The CDR3 loop spans 14 amino acids. In germline, CDR1 is DFQATT, CDR2 SNEGSKA (reference sequence). CDR3 in DNA: TGCAGTGCTACCTTAGTAGCCGGAGGAGAGACCCAGTACTTC. Residues: CSATLVAGGETQYF.

This clonotype was observed at least ten times. V is TRBV7-9 and J is TRBJ2-7, with D uncertain. The germline V gene has CDR1 SEHNR and CDR2 FQNEAQ (reference sequence). This CDR3 comprises 12 residues. Trimming removed 1 base from V and 5 bases from J, with 6 bases in between. The CDR3 protein is CASSLEVDEQYF. The CDR3 DNA sequence: TGTGCCAGCAGCTTAGAGGTGGACGAGCAGTACTTC.

Note on this clonotype: A much larger clone lies a single base off, so this may be a read error. The V gene is TRBV29-1, the J gene TRBJ2-6; possibly TRBD1 or TRBD2 for D (6 bases each). This CDR3 is 15 amino acids long. Germline values: CDR1 SQVTM, CDR2 ANQGSEA. The CDR3 nucleotides are TGCGGCGCGGGACAAAGGGCGTTTGGGGTCAACGTCCTGACTTTC. This codes for CGAGQRAFGVNVLTF.

The V and J genes are TRBV16 and TRBJ1-4; no definite D call. Trimming shortened V by 4 bases and J by 0 bases, and 9 bases separated the two germline ends. The CDR3 contains 15 residues. From germline, CDR1 is KGHSY and CDR2 FQNENV. CDR3 amino acids: CASSRLVTTNEKLFF. The CDR3 DNA sequence: TGTGCCAGCAGCCGATTAGTTACAACTAATGAAAAACTGTTTTTT.

This clonotype has a count of ten or more. The chain combines TRBV5-4 with TRBJ1-2, with D perhaps matching TRBD1 (6 bases). The length of the CDR3 is 14 residues. Trimming shortened V by 2 bases and J by 1 base, and 9 bases separated the two germline ends. CDR1 is SGHNT and CDR2 is YYREEE in the germline V gene (reference sequence). DNA of the CDR3: TGTGCCAGCAGCTTAGACAGGATTAACTATGGCTACACCTTC. Its protein is CASSLDRINYGYTF.

V is TRBV19 and J is TRBJ1-2; no clear D gene. The ends were cut back, 5 bases at V and 4 bases at J, with 20 bases in the middle. Per the germline V gene, CDR1 is LNHDA and CDR2 is SQIVND (reference sequence). The CDR3 totals 16 residues. In nucleotides, the CDR3 is TGTGCCAGTAGTCTTGGCCTTACCCGCCTTTTCTATGGCTACACCTTC. The encoded protein is CASSLGLTRLFYGYTF.

Comment on this clonotype: A read error is possible here, since a much larger clone lies one base away. This chain connects TRBV7-2 to TRBJ2-1, with TRBD1 identical over 8 bases. The closer fit of TRBJ2-7 to the DNA end suggests the J call may be wrong. The CDR3 consists of 16 residues. Germline assignment: CDR1 SGHTA and CDR2 FQGNSA. The CDR3 DNA follows: TGTGCCAGCAGCTTAGCTTCTACAGGGGGATACAATGAGCAGTACTTC. Its translation: CASSLASTGGYNEQYF.

This clonotype was picked up many times. This chain uses TRBV6-6 with TRBJ2-1; 13 positions match TRBD2. CDR1 is MNHNY, CDR2 SVGAGI, per germline (reference sequence). Trimming took 5 bases from V and 6 from J; bases not matched to a gene: 4. The CDR3 is 15 residues long. The CDR3 sequence is CASSTGLAGSNEQFF. The CDR3 DNA reads as TGTGCCAGCAGTACGGGACTAGCGGGGTCCAATGAGCAGTTCTTC.

In regard to this clonotype: Just one base apart from a much larger clone, this may be a read error. The conserved final phenylalanine or tryptophan is absent from the CDR3, which likely points to a read error. The CDR3 bases are TGTGCCAGCAGCCAAGCAGGGTTGCGCTCCTACGAGCAGTACCTC. Its translation: CASSQAGLRSYEQYL. The chain uses TRBV3-1 and TRBJ2-7; tentatively, D is TRBD1 (5 bases). Germline CDR1 reads LGHDT; CDR2 reads YNNKEL (reference sequence). This CDR3 has 15 residues. V dropped 1 base and J dropped 0 bases, with 10 bases sitting between them.

As regards this clonotype: This could be a read error, since a much larger clone is one nucleotide away. The genes are TRBV4-1 and TRBJ2-3; 7 bases match TRBD1. The CDR3 sequence is 16 residues long. Germline-derived CDR1 and CDR2 are MGHRA and YSYEKL. CDR3 bases: TGCGCCAGCAGCCAAGATCCGGGACAGAGGACAGATATGCAGTATTTT. As protein: CASSQDPGQRTDMQYF.

In regard to this clonotype: The junction does not match germline at one end; this may be a read error. CDR3: CASNLGSYNSPLHF. The DNA for the CDR3 is TGCGCCAGCAACTTGGGCAGTTATAATTCACCCCTCCACTTT. V gene TRBV5-1 combines with J gene TRBJ1-6; D uncertain. Germline loops: CDR1 SGHRS, CDR2 YFSETQ. This CDR3 region has 14 residues.

This clonotype showed up many times. This rearrangement joins TRBV29-1 to TRBJ2-3; TRBD2 matches 9 bases. The CDR3 has 14 residues. V lost 3 bases and J lost 3; bases outside the gene matches: 4. From germline, CDR1 is SQVTM and CDR2 ANQGSEA. This CDR3 is CSVEGLALTDTQYF. CDR3 bases: TGCAGCGTTGAGGGACTAGCCCTAACAGATACGCAGTATTTT.

Worth noting for this clonotype: This may be a read error: a much more frequent sequence differs by one nucleotide. The CDR3 here is CANSQSPGEETQYF. The CDR3 bases are TGCGCCAACAGCCAAAGCCCGGGGGAAGAGACCCAGTACTTC. The V call is TRBV4-1, the J call TRBJ2-5; the D gene is possibly TRBD2 (6 bases). CDR3 length: 14 residues. Looked up from germline, CDR1 is MGHRA and CDR2 is YSYEKL.

Ten or more counts support this clonotype. This sequence joins TRBV9 and TRBJ2-3, with 11 bases aligning to TRBD2. J was trimmed by 1 base and V by 3 bases; bases with no gene match: 7. The CDR3 runs to 17 residues. The germline gives CDR1 SGDLS, CDR2 YYNGEE. CDR3 residues: CASSATSGGLRTDTQYF. In nucleotides, the CDR3 is TGTGCCAGCAGCGCCACTAGCGGGGGTCTTCGCACAGATACGCAGTATTTT.

This clonotype was seen at least ten times. The chain links TRBV7-2 to TRBJ2-5, with unresolved D. V was clipped by 2 bases and J by 3 bases, with 10 bases between them. Per the germline V gene, CDR1 is SGHTA and CDR2 is FQGNSA. The CDR3 consists of 14 residues. In DNA form, the CDR3 reads TGTGCCAGCAGCTTAAGAAAGGAAAAAGAGACCCAGTACTTC. This gives the protein CASSLRKEKETQYF.

Turning to this clonotype: Sequence at one end of the junction differs from germline and may be a read error. The V gene is TRBV5-1, the J gene TRBJ1-4, with 8 bases that match TRBD1. Germline V gene sequence: CDR1 SGHRS, CDR2 YFSETQ. The CDR3 covers 14 residues. Here the CDR3 reads CASSRTGTNEKRFF. CDR3 DNA sequence: TGCGCCAGCAGCCGGACAGGGACTAATGAAAAACGGTTTTTT.

This clonotype was seen only once. This may stem from a read error, because a much larger clone lies one nucleotide away. The chain carries TRBV20-1 and TRBJ2-1; 7 bases map to TRBD2. The assigned J gene may be wrong: the sequence end matches TRBJ2-7 better. Germline V gene lookup returns CDR1 DFQATT and CDR2 SNEGSKA (reference sequence). The CDR3 has 14 amino acids. The CDR3: CSAAGGGLYNEQYF. DNA for the CDR3: TGCAGTGCCGCGGGCGGGGGACTCTACAATGAGCAGTACTTC.

Details on this clonotype: This could be a read error, since a much larger clone is one nucleotide away. The J gene is TRBJ1-1, the V gene TRBV7-2, with D possibly matching TRBD1 (5 bases). From germline, CDR1 is SGHTA and CDR2 FQGNSA. The CDR3 has 16 amino acids. Between the trimmed V and J ends, which lost 2 bases and 0 bases, there was a span of 13 bases. The CDR3 is CASSLRGRVMNTEAFF. The CDR3 coding sequence is TGTGCCAGCAGCTTACGGGGCAGGGTAATGAACACTGAAGCTTTCTTT.

This clonotype came up many times. The chain is built from TRBV7-9 and TRBJ2-3; TRBD1 might be the D (7 bases). V lost 3 bases to trimming and J lost 6 bases, with 19 bases between them. This CDR3 is 16 amino acids long. Germline CDR1 reads SEHNR; CDR2 reads FQNEAQ (reference sequence). CDR3 nucleotide sequence: TGTGCCAGCAGCTTTTGGATCGGCAGGGGGGACGATACGCAGTATTTT. It yields the protein CASSFWIGRGDDTQYF.

The rearrangement links TRBV6-5 to TRBJ2-1; perhaps D is TRBD1 or TRBD2 (7 bases each). There are 13 residues in the CDR3. Deletions cut 4 bases from V and 8 bases from J, with 12 bases between. Germline values: CDR1 MNHEY, CDR2 SVGAGI. CDR3 coding DNA: TGTGCCAGCAGTTCACAGGGGAGGGATGAGCAGTTCTTC. Its translation: CASSSQGRDEQFF.

As for this clonotype: This may arise from a read error, as a much more abundant clone is one base away. CDR3 loop: CAGSPLRDRGRETQYF. The CDR3 DNA is TGTGCCGGCAGCCCCCTCCGGGACAGGGGGCGAGAGACCCAGTACTTC. The rearrangement uses TRBV12-3 or TRBV12-4 and TRBJ2-7; the match to TRBD1 covers 12 bases. The J call may be in error: the DNA end matches TRBJ2-5 better. This CDR3 region has 16 residues.

As for this clonotype: A much larger clonotype is one base distant, so this may be a read error. CDR3 sequence: CATSDPRSGGGETQFF. CDR3 DNA sequence: TGTGCCACCAGTGATCCCCGATCTGGGGGAGGCGAGACCCAGTTCTTC. The chain employs TRBV24-1 and TRBJ2-1, with D possibly being TRBD2 (6 bases). With 3 bases removed from V and 13 bases from J, the gap between germline ends came to 24 bases. The CDR3 runs to 16 residues. Per the germline V gene, CDR1 is KGHDR and CDR2 is SFDVKD.

This clonotype came up many times. The CDR3 DNA is TGCAGCGTTGAGGGGCAAGCCTACAATGAGCAGTTCTTC. The encoded protein is CSVEGQAYNEQFF. The chain joins TRBV29-1 to TRBJ2-1, with a tentative D call TRBD1 (5 bases). Germline V gene lookup returns CDR1 SQVTM and CDR2 ANQGSEA. The CDR3 covers 13 residues. With 3 bases removed from V and 2 bases from J, the gap between germline ends came to 8 bases.